This T cell receptor (beta chain) was captured by sequencing in a study of long-term antiretroviral therapy in people with HIV. Looking at the study overall: When the earliest samples were collected, ART was typically delayed until CD4 counts fell.

Turning to this clone: Its antigen is unidentified.

It was version v3.0 of the immunoSEQ assay that was run at survey level. TCRdb's copy holds only in-frame clones and misses some; the assay was immunoSEQ multiplex PCR. In the table there are tens of thousands of clones, 90% to 95% of which are singletons. The study's findings and limits: Relative to control repertoires, HIV repertoires exhibited narrower CDR3 length ranges. Unavailable data included ART adherence, viral resistance and therapy changes (switches in treatment).

V shed 6 bases and J shed 1 base, with 15 bases lying between them. This CDR3 has 15 amino acids. Germline assignment: CDR1 MNHEY and CDR2 SVGAGI. This TCR was recovered from a woman aged 45-59 years with HIV. This sample comprised unsorted PBMCs, obtained 3.7 years after starting antiretroviral therapy. The V gene is TRBV6-5, the J gene TRBJ1-2, with a possible D match to TRBD1 (6 bases). CDR3 nucleotides: TGTGCCAGCAGGATTTTTGTAGGGGGTAACTATGGCTACACCTTC. It encodes CASRIFVGGNYGYTF.